A single sample gave rise to the 30 T cell receptor beta chains below, sequenced in a study of T cells in Graves' hyperthyroidism and ophthalmopathy. Amplification of TCR beta CDR3 regions used RNA as the template. When the TCR CDR3 underwent first-round RT-PCR, the HTBI primer set was used. TCRdb re-analysed the multiplex PCR reads in MiXCR, keeping a single row per CDR3 protein. The sample shows 600,000 to 650,000 distinct CDR3 sequences, 15% to 20% of them seen only once. The sequenced material came from blood. Receptor source: a woman aged 30 to 39 with Graves' hyperthyroidism.

The sample holds a few counts of this clonotype. The chain recombines TRBV5-1 with TRBJ2-1; TRBD2 is a possible D gene (5 bases). This CDR3 contains 16 residues. Per the germline V gene, CDR1 is SGHRS and CDR2 is YFSETQ. Trimming stripped 0 bases from V and 0 bases from J, with 10 bases between. CDR3 region: CASSLVLGSSYNEQFF. CDR3 nucleotide sequence: TGCGCCAGCAGCTTGGTCTTGGGGAGCTCCTACAATGAGCAGTTCTTC.

This clonotype was counted at least ten times. V gene TRBV20-1 combines with J gene TRBJ2-1; D not certain. Germline V CDR1 and CDR2: DFQATT, SNEGSKA (reference sequence). Between the trimmed V and J ends, which lost 5 bases and 4 bases, there was a span of 9 bases. The CDR3 is 12 amino acids. The CDR3 reads CSAGPLYNEQFF. The CDR3 DNA follows: TGCAGTGCTGGGCCGTTATACAATGAGCAGTTCTTC.

This clonotype was recorded at least ten times. The V call is TRBV20-1, the J call TRBJ2-1; perhaps TRBD2 as D (6 bases). The CDR3 loop spans 14 amino acids. V was shortened by 2 bases and J by 6 bases, with 14 bases between the two germline ends. Germline V lookup: CDR1 DFQATT, CDR2 SNEGSKA (reference sequence). This chain's CDR3 is CSARRREGFNEQFF. CDR3 coding DNA: TGCAGTGCTAGAAGGAGGGAAGGCTTCAATGAGCAGTTCTTC.

A remark on this clonotype: Possible read error: a much larger clone is one base away. This rearrangement joins TRBV27 to TRBJ2-3; 7 bases match TRBD2. CDR3 length equals 15 residues. Per germline, CDR1 MNHEY and CDR2 SMNVEV (reference sequence). The CDR3 protein is CAIAGSGISADTQYF. Written as DNA, the CDR3 is TGTGCGATCGCCGGCAGCGGGATAAGCGCAGATACGCAGTATTTT.

This clonotype appeared a few times. V is TRBV5-1 and J is TRBJ2-4; 10 bases map to TRBD2. Germline assignment: CDR1 SGHRS and CDR2 YFSETQ. The CDR3 runs to 15 residues. Trimming removed 4 bases from V and 10 bases from J; junction bases left unmatched: 11. CDR3 protein: CASSPTSGALTIQYF. The CDR3 DNA follows: TGCGCCAGCAGCCCCACTAGCGGGGCCCTTACGATTCAGTACTTC.

This clonotype came up a few times. The chain combines TRBV5-1 with TRBJ2-7, with TRBD1 identical over 9 bases. Germline assignment: CDR1 SGHRS and CDR2 YFSETQ. The CDR3 is 16 amino acids. J lost 4 bases, V lost 0 bases, and 8 bases had no gene match. CDR3 amino acids: CASSLAEDRGSYEQYF. The CDR3 DNA is TGCGCCAGCAGCTTGGCCGAGGACAGGGGTTCGTACGAGCAGTACTTC.

This rearrangement joins TRBV6-2 or TRBV6-3 to TRBJ2-1, with 7 positions matching TRBD1. CDR1 and CDR2 (germline): MNHEY, SVGEGT. This CDR3 is 13 amino acids long. After removal of 6 bases from V and 4 bases from J, the junction contained 3 bases not matched to a gene. CDR3: CASRIQGYNEQFF. For the CDR3, the DNA is TGTGCCAGCAGAATACAGGGGTACAATGAGCAGTTCTTC.

The sample holds a few counts of this clonotype. The chain recombines TRBV13 with TRBJ1-3; D perhaps matches TRBD1 (6 bases). Looked up from germline, CDR1 is PRHDT and CDR2 is FYEKMQ (reference sequence). The CDR3 length is 17 residues. The V and J ends lost 3 bases and 1 base respectively, with 16 bases between them. CDR3 protein: CASSFGEGGLSGNTIYF. The CDR3 nucleotides are TGTGCCAGCAGCTTCGGCGAGGGGGGTTTGTCTGGAAACACCATATATTTT.

This clonotype came up a few times. The chain combines TRBV20-1 with TRBJ1-2, with a tentative D call TRBD1 (5 bases). Germline CDR1 and CDR2: DFQATT and SNEGSKA (reference sequence). The CDR3 loop spans 14 amino acids. The ends were cut back, 5 bases at V and 0 bases at J, with 13 bases in the middle. CDR3 nucleotide sequence: TGCAGTGCTGTACCAGGGCCTCCTAACTATGGCTACACCTTC. Its translation: CSAVPGPPNYGYTF.

This clonotype came up many times. The CDR3 nucleotides read TGCAGTGCTAGAGTATTAGCGGGGCCCTCCTACGAGCAGTACTTC. Residues: CSARVLAGPSYEQYF. The chain is built from TRBV20-1 and TRBJ2-7; the match to TRBD2 covers 8 bases. Germline CDR1 reads DFQATT; CDR2 reads SNEGSKA (reference sequence). The junction had 5 bases not matched to a gene; V was cut back by 1 base and J by 0 bases. The CDR3 is made up of 15 amino acids.

This clonotype was picked up many times. The chain employs TRBV30 and TRBJ2-3, with a possible D match to TRBD1 (6 bases). The CDR3 runs 15 residues. The germline gives CDR1 GTSNPN, CDR2 SVGIG (reference sequence). Trimming removed 0 bases at V and 4 bases at J, with 14 bases between. DNA of the CDR3: TGTGCCTGGAGTGTATTGGACAGATTGGCAGATACGCAGTATTTT. This codes for CAWSVLDRLADTQYF.

This clonotype showed up just a few times. The rearrangement joins TRBV20-1 to TRBJ2-3; the match to TRBD2 covers 10 bases. Losses at the gene ends were 5 bases for V and 4 bases for J; bases not matched to a gene: 9. In germline, CDR1 is DFQATT, CDR2 SNEGSKA (reference sequence). CDR3 size: 15 residues. The CDR3 region is CSAAGTSEKADTQYF. For the CDR3, the DNA is TGCAGTGCTGCTGGGACTAGCGAGAAAGCAGATACGCAGTATTTT.

A few counts support this clonotype. V usage is TRBV13 and J usage is TRBJ2-2; the D gene is possibly TRBD2 (5 bases). Trimming left V 0 bases short and J 1 base short, with 12 bases between. There are 17 residues in the CDR3. In germline, CDR1 is PRHDT, CDR2 FYEKMQ (reference sequence). CDR3 DNA: TGTGCCAGCAGCTTAGGGCGGTCAGAGGGGAACACCGGGGAGCTGTTTTTT. Amino acids: CASSLGRSEGNTGELFF.

This clonotype was recorded a few times. This chain connects TRBV6-2 or TRBV6-3 to TRBJ2-1; 14 bases are a match to TRBD2. V shed 8 bases and J 8 bases; nucleotides not matched to a gene: 17. Germline V gene data show CDR1 as MNHEY and CDR2 as SVGEGT. The CDR3 loop spans 18 amino acids. Here the CDR3 reads CASGFGTSGSKPLHEQFF. In nucleotides, the CDR3 is TGTGCCAGCGGTTTCGGGACTAGCGGGAGTAAGCCTCTTCATGAGCAGTTCTTC.

This clonotype was picked up many times. The rearrangement uses TRBV5-1 and TRBJ1-5; D gene unclear. Germline CDR1 reads SGHRS; CDR2 reads YFSETQ. The CDR3 spans 15 residues. V was pared by 4 bases and J by 3 bases, with 14 bases between. DNA for the CDR3: TGCGCCAGCAGCGAAGACGGGTCGACCAATCAGCCCCAGCATTTT. Protein sequence: CASSEDGSTNQPQHF.

This clonotype was counted a few times. The chain joins TRBV20-1 to TRBJ2-7, with D possibly TRBD1 on 6 matching bases. The ends were cut back, 3 bases at V and 2 bases at J, with 29 bases in the middle. Germline-derived CDR1 and CDR2 are DFQATT and SNEGSKA (reference sequence). This CDR3 region has 19 residues. The CDR3, as DNA: TGCAGTGCTAGTGCTAGGTGCAGGGGCCGGATTTCTCCCCCCTACGAGCAGTACTTC. The encoded protein is CSASARCRGRISPPYEQYF.

This clonotype has ten or more counts. The chain combines TRBV28 with TRBJ2-3, with D tentatively TRBD2 (7 bases). Trimming removed 6 bases from V and 9 bases from J, with 19 bases in between. The CDR3 contains 14 residues. CDR1 and CDR2 from the germline V gene are MDHEN and SYDVKM. The CDR3, as DNA: TGTGCCAGCAGGGGGGGGGCAGGGCCTAGCACGCAGTATTTT. Its translation is CASRGGAGPSTQYF. The variable domain in full, with the rest retrieved from reference TRBV28 and TRBJ2-3, is DVKVTQSSRYLVKRTGEKVFLECVQDMDHENMFWYRQDPGLGLRLIYFSYDVKMKEKGDIPEGYSVSREKKERFSLILESASTNQTSMYLCASRGGAGPSTQYFGPGTRLTVL.

In this sample, this clonotype turned up many times. This chain connects TRBV7-2 to TRBJ2-3, with TRBD2 matching over 8 bases. Germline assignment: CDR1 SGHTA and CDR2 FQGNSA. The CDR3 covers 14 residues. V gave up 3 bases and J gave up 4 bases; unmatched junction bases: 3. The CDR3, as DNA: TGTGCCAGCAGCTTGCGGGGGGATGCAGATACGCAGTATTTT. Translation gives CASSLRGDADTQYF.

This clonotype was found a few times. This sequence joins TRBV10-3 and TRBJ1-3; D may be TRBD1 (5 bases). Germline V gene data show CDR1 as ENHRY and CDR2 as SYGVKD. The length of the CDR3 is 14 residues. The V gene lost 9 bases and the J gene lost 8 bases, with 20 bases spanning the gap. The CDR3 DNA follows: TGTGCCATTGGTGCAGCACGTCAGGGAGACACCATATATTTT. It translates to CAIGAARQGDTIYF.

In this sample, this clonotype turned up once. A much bigger clone sits one base away, suggesting this may be a read error. This chain connects TRBV12-3 or TRBV12-4 to TRBJ1-5; unclear D gene. Trimming took off 7 bases at V and 6 bases at J, with 10 bases between the two ends. The length of the CDR3 is 12 residues. CDR3 sequence (DNA): TGTGCCAGCACTCCGCACGGTCAGCCCCAGCATTTT. It codes for CASTPHGQPQHF.

About this clonotype: A much larger clone is a single base away; this may be a read error. The J gene is TRBJ2-1, the V gene TRBV28; tentative D call: TRBD1 (8 bases). The CDR3 has 14 residues. Germline V lookup: CDR1 MDHEN, CDR2 SYDVKM. The CDR3 sequence: CASSTGGGLNERFF. The CDR3 region has the DNA TGTGCCAGCAGTACAGGGGGAGGGCTCAATGAGCGGTTCTTC.

V is TRBV5-1 and J is TRBJ2-3, with TRBD2 matching over 8 bases. Trimming removed 4 bases from V and 4 bases from J; junction bases left unmatched: 11. Germline CDR1 is SGHRS and CDR2 is YFSETQ. The CDR3 consists of 16 residues. The CDR3 bases are TGCGCCAGCAGCCCCGGTCGGACGGGAGGGCCAGATACGCAGTATTTT. This codes for CASSPGRTGGPDTQYF. Variable domain in full (rest from reference TRBV5-1 and TRBJ2-3): KAGVTQTPRYLIKTRGQQVTLSCSPISGHRSVSWYQQTPGQGLQFLFEYFSETQRNKGNFPGRFSGRQFSNSRSEMNVSTLELGDSALYLCASSPGRTGGPDTQYFGPGTRLTVL.

CDR3 sequence reads: CASSGRRSYEQYF. The CDR3 DNA reads TGTGCCAGCAGTGGGCGGAGGTCCTACGAGCAGTACTTC. The rearrangement uses TRBV11-2 and TRBJ2-7; weak D call: TRBD2 (5 bases). The CDR3 runs to 13 residues. V gave up 6 bases and J gave up 1 base, with 10 bases separating them. The germline gives CDR1 SGHAT, CDR2 FQNNGV. Full variable domain (outside the CDR3, taken from reference TRBV11-2 and TRBJ2-7): EAGVAQSPRYKIIEKRQSVAFWCNPISGHATLYWYQQILGQGPKLLIQFQNNGVVDDSQLPKDRFSAERLKGVDSTLKIQPAKLEDSAVYLCASSGRRSYEQYFGPGTRLTVT.

CDR3 amino acids: CASSGGTGVRGYTF. CDR3 DNA: TGTGCCAGCAGCGGGGGGACAGGGGTACGCGGCTACACCTTC. The chain employs TRBV28 and TRBJ1-2; 10 bases fit TRBD1. The CDR3 is made up of 14 amino acids. Unmatched junction bases numbered 9, after V lost 6 bases and J lost 8 bases. Germline V CDR1 and CDR2: MDHEN, SYDVKM.

This clonotype was counted at least ten times. The chain couples TRBV7-3 to TRBJ2-7; 12 bases fit TRBD1. The germline V gene has CDR1 SGHTA and CDR2 FQGTGA. The V segment lost 2 bases and the J segment 5 bases; nucleotides outside the gene matches: 10. The CDR3 is made up of 17 amino acids. In DNA form, the CDR3 reads TGTGCCAGCAGCTTATGGGTCCCGGGACAGGGGGCGAACGAGCAGTACTTC. It translates to CASSLWVPGQGANEQYF.

The chain employs TRBV20-1 and TRBJ2-1, with D perhaps given as TRBD1 or TRBD2 (5 bases each). The CDR3 has 16 amino acids. V was trimmed by 4 bases and J by 4 bases, leaving 20 bases between them. Germline V gene sequence: CDR1 DFQATT, CDR2 SNEGSKA (reference sequence). The CDR3 nucleotides read TGCAGTGCTATTAGAGGAGAGGGGTACGCGTACAATGAGCAGTTCTTC. This codes for CSAIRGEGYAYNEQFF.

V usage is TRBV20-1 and J usage is TRBJ2-5, with 8 positions matching TRBD2. The germline CDR1 and CDR2 sequences are DFQATT and SNEGSKA (reference sequence). The CDR3 is made up of 15 amino acids. J gave up 1 base and V 3 bases, and 7 bases lay outside the gene matches. DNA for the CDR3: TGCAGTGCTAGGGGGGACCTAGCGGGCCAAGAGACCCAGTACTTC. This translates into CSARGDLAGQETQYF.

The sample holds a few counts of this clonotype. The chain is built from TRBV4-1 and TRBJ2-3, with D hard to call. The CDR3 consists of 15 residues. V gave up 1 base and J gave up 4 bases, with 12 bases separating them. The germline CDR1 and CDR2 sequences are MGHRA and YSYEKL. CDR3 amino acids: CASSQGQDRSDTQYF. CDR3 in DNA: TGCGCCAGCAGCCAAGGGCAGGACCGATCAGATACGCAGTATTTT.

This clonotype was seen many times. V gene TRBV28 combines with J gene TRBJ2-1; no clear D. V dropped 4 bases and J dropped 9 bases, with 13 bases sitting between them. Germline-derived CDR1 and CDR2 are MDHEN and SYDVKM. The CDR3 has 13 amino acids. CDR3 sequence reads: CASSSSYHREQFF. CDR3 DNA: TGTGCCAGCAGTTCCAGCTACCATCGTGAGCAGTTCTTC.

Comments on this clonotype: A much larger clone sits a single nucleotide away, making a read error possible. The V and J genes are TRBV9 and TRBJ2-5, with D unresolved. The CDR3 totals 13 residues. From germline, CDR1 is SGDLS and CDR2 YYNGEE. The CDR3 sequence: CASSVGREETQHF. As DNA, the CDR3 is TGTGCCAGCAGCGTAGGCAGAGAAGAGACCCAGCACTTC.